The 3 T cell receptor beta chains presented below share a single source sample, sequenced in a study of T cell changes during pregnancy in multiple sclerosis. Profiling relied on immunoSEQ multiplex PCR, and the TCRdb table lists in-frame clones only, not all of them. The sample includes roughly 63,000 clones, 90% seen only once; the top ten take approximately 2%. This specimen was peripheral blood, taken in the second trimester of pregnancy. The receptors originated from a female donor in good health, enrolled as a control in a pregnancy study.

Concerning this clone: One end of the junction varies from germline; a read error may be responsible. This chain uses TRBV27 with TRBJ1-2, with D perhaps matching TRBD1 (5 bases). The germline CDR1 and CDR2 sequences are MNHEY and SMNVEV (reference sequence). The CDR3 has 13 residues. Here the CDR3 DNA reads TGTGCCAGCAGTCCCTCCACAGGTCTTCCTTCAGGCTTC. Amino acids: CASSPSTGLPSGF.

Comment on this clone: One end of the junction varies from germline; a read error may be responsible. This chain connects TRBV7-2 to TRBJ1-2; 7 positions match TRBD1. The CDR3 spans 14 residues. Germline CDR1 and CDR2: SGHTA and FQGNSA. The CDR3 spells CASSSHGTAHLSVF. The CDR3 bases are TGTGCCAGCAGCTCCCACGGGACAGCGCACCTTTCAGTGTTC. The variable domain in full, completed from reference TRBV7-2 and TRBJ1-2, reads GAGVSQSPSNKVTEKGKDVELRCDPISGHTALYWYRQSLGQGLEFLIYFQGNSAPDKSGLPSDRFSAERTGGSVSTLTIQRTQQEDSAVYLCASSSHGTAHLSVFGSGTRLTVV.

The rearrangement links TRBV27 to TRBJ2-7, with 7 bases that match TRBD2. Trimming took 3 bases from V and 2 from J; bases not matched to a gene: 7. Germline CDR1 reads MNHEY; CDR2 reads SMNVEV (reference sequence). There are 15 residues in the CDR3. This CDR3 is CASSFSGFTPYEQYF. CDR3 in DNA: TGTGCCAGCAGTTTTAGCGGGTTTACACCCTACGAGCAGTACTTC.